This T cell receptor (beta chain) was observed in a study of beta chain features in type 1 diabetes. Background on the study: Patients were similar to healthy donors in age and gender (as well as in cell yields).

All of the isolated RNA was reverse transcribed, so expressed TCRB transcripts were sequenced. TCRdb keeps only in-frame clones here, not all; method: immunoSEQ multiplex PCR. The table lists about 370,000 clones, over 9% of them singletons. To note about this clone: Its antigen is unidentified.

Points from the study as a whole: Any HLA-type effect on TCRB rearrangement remained unresolved here. The study found that naive, central memory and Treg TCRB repertoires appeared more similar in patients than in healthy donors. Shortening that was moderate but significant affected the TCRB CDR3s of Type 1 diabetes patients in all four CD4+ subsets.

The CDR3 consists of 17 residues. Germline V gene sequence: CDR1 SGHNT, CDR2 YYREEE (reference sequence). V shed 4 bases and J shed 2 bases, with 19 bases lying between them. Sequencing used central memory CD4+ T cells from blood. The chain combines TRBV5-4 with TRBJ1-5, with a weak D call TRBD1 (6 bases). The TCR originated in a man between 25 and 39 years old with type 1 diabetes. The CDR3 nucleotides are TGTGCCAGCAGCCCCGGGACAACCCCCGAGGGCAATCAGCCCCAGCATTTT. Its protein product is CASSPGTTPEGNQPQHF.